This TCR beta chain was retrieved from a study of technical replicates of blood from a handful of donors (dated by TCRdb to about 2017). Receptor amplification or capture employed the immunoSEQ multiplex PCR assay. TCRdb retrieved this table from immuneACCESS and kept in-frame rearrangements only. Not all clones are present; in checked studies, unresolved V genes account for under half, and no reason is known for the remainder. The sample table shows about 97,000 clones, and around 96% are seen once. The ten most abundant clones make up about 0.3% of the sample. The germline V gene encodes CDR1 GTSNPN and CDR2 SVGIG (reference sequence). Here V drops 2 bases and J drops 1 base, and the junction holds 1 base not matched to any gene. The CDR3 runs 14 residues from the cysteine to the phenylalanine. The CDR3 DNA has 42 bases and is translated from base 1. Turning to this clone: This receptor's antigen is unknown. No base quality information exists; no much larger clone differs at one position.

This chain joins TRBV30 to TRBJ2-3; 9 bases in the junction line up with TRBD2. Sequenced sample: T cells isolated from PBMCs. The receptor was isolated from a human donor in good health. The nucleotide sequence is given as TGTGCCTGGAGTTTAGCGGGAGGCACAGATACGCAGTATTTT. The resulting protein is CAWSLAGGTDTQYF.